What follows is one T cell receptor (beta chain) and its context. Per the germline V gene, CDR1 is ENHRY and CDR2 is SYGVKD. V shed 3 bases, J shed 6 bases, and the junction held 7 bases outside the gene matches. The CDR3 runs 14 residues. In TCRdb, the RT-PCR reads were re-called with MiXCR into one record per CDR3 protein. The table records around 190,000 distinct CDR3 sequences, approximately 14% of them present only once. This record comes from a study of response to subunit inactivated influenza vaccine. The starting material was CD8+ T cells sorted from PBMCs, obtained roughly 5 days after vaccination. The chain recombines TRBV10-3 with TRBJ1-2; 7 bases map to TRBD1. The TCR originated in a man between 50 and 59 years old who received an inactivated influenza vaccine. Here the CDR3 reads CAISEPGQADGYTF. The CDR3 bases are TGTGCCATCAGTGAACCAGGACAGGCGGATGGCTACACCTTC.